This T cell receptor beta chain was recovered during a study of blood T cell repertoires in COVID-19. Whole-study context: There were acute and convalescent COVID-19 samples, and they came from the United States, Italy and Spain.

This table comes from immunoSEQ multiplex PCR, and its TCRdb copy is limited to in-frame clones, with some not included. The data show more than 45,000 clones, around 86% seen once. The CDR3 totals 16 residues. From germline, CDR1 is LNHDA and CDR2 SQIVND (reference sequence). The V gene end was trimmed by 5 bases and the J gene end by 4 bases; junction bases not matched to a gene: 12. The specimen was peripheral blood. This receptor was taken from an elderly woman with acute or convalescent COVID-19. The chain links TRBV19 to TRBJ1-1; 8 bases line up with TRBD1. DNA for the CDR3: TGTGCCAGTAGTCGACGCCCCCCACAGGGGGGCACTGAAGCTTTCTTT. Translating gives CASSRRPPQGGTEAFF.